These 8 T cell receptor beta chains were sequenced from one sample in a study of response to subunit inactivated influenza vaccine. MiXCR, applied by TCRdb to the RT-PCR reads, yields one record per CDR3 protein. The sample holds a few hundred thousand distinct CDR3 sequences, 20% to 25% seen once. The material sequenced was PBMCs from blood, taken 21 months after vaccination. All receptors come from a man between 50 and 75 years old who received an inactivated influenza vaccine.

This clonotype was picked up a small number of times. This chain connects TRBV18 to TRBJ2-1; the match to TRBD1 covers 8 bases. Germline CDR1 is KGHSH and CDR2 is LQKENI. CDR3 length equals 15 residues. Trimming cost V 5 bases and J 4 bases; bases outside gene matches: 7. CDR3 protein: CASSVGTGLYNEQFF. In DNA form, the CDR3 reads TGTGCCAGCTCAGTAGGGACAGGTTTATACAATGAGCAGTTCTTC. The variable domain in full, completed from reference TRBV18 and TRBJ2-1, reads NAGVMQNPRHLVRRRGQEARLRCSPMKGHSHVYWYRQLPEEGLKFMVYLQKENIIDESGMPKERFSAEFPKEGPSILRIQQVVRGDSAAYFCASSVGTGLYNEQFFGPGTRLTVL.

This clonotype showed up just a few times. V is TRBV5-1 and J is TRBJ1-3; D unclear. The CDR3 loop spans 14 amino acids. Looked up from germline, CDR1 is SGHRS and CDR2 is YFSETQ. V lost 1 base and J 0 bases, leaving 5 bases between the germline ends. CDR3 region: CASSLSFSGNTIYF. The CDR3 DNA follows: TGCGCCAGCAGCTTGTCCTTCTCTGGAAACACCATATATTTT.

The chain joins TRBV10-3 to TRBJ1-2; D gene uncertain. CDR1 and CDR2 from the germline V gene are ENHRY and SYGVKD. This CDR3 is 13 amino acids long. V lost 7 bases to trimming and J lost 2 bases, with 11 bases between them. The CDR3: CAITRQNNYGYTF. CDR3 nucleotides: TGTGCCATCACCCGGCAGAACAACTATGGCTACACCTTC.

Only a few counts were recorded for this clonotype. V usage is TRBV7-9 and J usage is TRBJ2-5; no clear D. The CDR3 extends over 11 amino acids. Per the germline V gene, CDR1 is SEHNR and CDR2 is FQNEAQ (reference sequence). Trimming removed 8 bases from V and 3 bases from J, with 7 bases in between. In nucleotides, the CDR3 is TGTGCCAGCGGCAGTAAAGAGACCCAGTACTTC. Translation gives CASGSKETQYF.

This clonotype occurred a few times. The chain uses TRBV28 and TRBJ2-3; D is uncertain. V dropped 1 base and J dropped 2 bases, with 16 bases sitting between them. CDR3 length: 17 residues. Germline loops: CDR1 MDHEN, CDR2 SYDVKM. Here the CDR3 DNA reads TGTGCCAGCAGTTTATCGCGTTGGGCCTTGTTCACAGATACGCAGTATTTT. Its translation is CASSLSRWALFTDTQYF.

The chain combines TRBV7-9 with TRBJ1-1, with a possible D match to TRBD1 (6 bases). Germline-derived CDR1 and CDR2 are SEHNR and FQNEAQ (reference sequence). This CDR3 region has 16 residues. Trimming stripped 2 bases from V and 5 bases from J, with 18 bases between. The chain's CDR3 is CASSLTTGARGTEAFF. The CDR3 DNA sequence: TGTGCCAGCAGCTTAACTACGGGGGCGCGAGGGACTGAAGCTTTCTTT.

The J gene is TRBJ2-7, the V gene TRBV2; 7 bases match TRBD1. Germline-derived CDR1 and CDR2 are SNHLY and FYNNEI. V trimming: 6 bases; J trimming: 7 bases; junction bases outside the gene matches: 15. The CDR3 runs to 15 residues. CDR3 DNA: TGTGCCAGCAGCTTCCCGGGACAGCCTCTACCAGAGCAGTACTTC. As protein: CASSFPGQPLPEQYF.

This clonotype was detected a few times. The chain carries TRBV15 and TRBJ1-1; D not certain. Deletions cut 6 bases from V and 1 base from J, with 6 bases between. Germline CDR1 and CDR2: LNHNV and YYDKDF (reference sequence). This CDR3 has 12 residues. CDR3 in amino acids: CATSRGNTEAFF. The CDR3 nucleotides are TGTGCCACCAGTCGAGGGAACACTGAAGCTTTCTTT.